The 29 T cell receptor beta chains below all came from one sample that was sequenced in a study of response to subunit inactivated influenza vaccine. From the RT-PCR reads, TCRdb called clonotypes with MiXCR, one entry per CDR3 protein. Seen here are about 830,000 distinct CDR3 sequences, about a fifth observed once, and the top ten hold 11%. The specimen comprised PBMCs from blood, sampled 5 days after vaccination. The receptors stem from a man aged 50 to 60 who received an inactivated influenza vaccine.

The chain couples TRBV7-2 to TRBJ2-1; maybe TRBD1 (5 bases). V was clipped by 1 base and J by 2 bases, with 9 bases between them. CDR1 SGHTA and CDR2 FQGNSA come from the germline V gene. This CDR3 contains 15 residues. CDR3 sequence (DNA): TGTGCCAGCAGCTTAGTTGGGGCCACCTACAATGAGCAGTTCTTC. The encoded protein is CASSLVGATYNEQFF.

This chain connects TRBV6-2 or TRBV6-3 to TRBJ1-1; no reliable D call. The V gene's germline CDR1 is MNHEY and CDR2 SVGEGT. The V gene lost 6 bases and the J gene lost 0 bases, with 11 bases spanning the gap. This CDR3 has 14 residues. CDR3 sequence reads: CASRAYSLNTEAFF. The CDR3 coding sequence is TGTGCCAGCAGGGCATACAGTCTGAACACTGAAGCTTTCTTT.

This clonotype was recorded a few times. This sequence joins TRBV20-1 and TRBJ2-4; 8 nucleotides agree with TRBD2. The germline CDR1 and CDR2 sequences are DFQATT and SNEGSKA (reference sequence). Trimming removed 1 base from V and 4 bases from J; junction bases left unmatched: 3. This CDR3 has 14 amino acids. The CDR3 nucleotides are TGCAGTGCTAGAGCCGGGACTAGAAAAAACATTCAGTACTTC. Its protein is CSARAGTRKNIQYF.

This clonotype was recorded many times. The rearrangement joins TRBV3-1 to TRBJ1-1; D uncertain. Trimming stripped 1 base from V and 0 bases from J, with 6 bases between. CDR1 is LGHDT, CDR2 YNNKEL, per germline (reference sequence). The CDR3 has 14 amino acids. The chain's CDR3 is CASSQGSLNTEAFF. For the CDR3, the DNA is TGTGCCAGCAGCCAAGGCAGCTTGAACACTGAAGCTTTCTTT.

This clonotype was detected ten times or more. The chain recombines TRBV11-2 with TRBJ2-7; D might be TRBD2 (5 bases). V was trimmed by 8 bases and J by 7 bases, leaving 12 bases between them. The CDR3 length is 11 residues. The germline V gene has CDR1 SGHAT and CDR2 FQNNGV. The CDR3 DNA sequence: TGTGCCAGCCACAACGGGGAGGAGCAGTACTTC. It encodes CASHNGEEQYF.

V and J are TRBV12-3 or TRBV12-4 and TRBJ2-3; D is undetermined. Trimming shortened V by 5 bases and J by 3 bases, and 18 bases separated the two germline ends. This CDR3 contains 16 residues. The CDR3 is CASSPFSEIRTDTQYF. In nucleotides, the CDR3 is TGTGCCAGCAGTCCCTTCTCGGAAATCCGAACAGATACGCAGTATTTT.

This clonotype has a handful of counts. This chain links TRBV21-1 with TRBJ2-7; the D call of TRBD1 is as the table states it, not checked on the DNA. TRBV21-1 is given as a pseudogene. The CDR3 runs to 19 residues. CDR3 sequence reads: CASSKALSRFGGGPHEQYF. DNA of the CDR3: TGTGCCAGCAGCAAAGCGCTTTCGCGTTTCGGGGGAGGGCCCCACGAGCAGTACTTC.

The rearrangement uses TRBV7-8 and TRBJ2-3; D uncertain. The CDR3 totals 17 residues. The germline V gene has CDR1 SGHVS and CDR2 FQNEAQ. The germline V and J ends were trimmed by 5 bases and 2 bases, with 20 bases remaining between them. CDR3 in DNA: TGTGCCAGCAGCAAAAGGGCCCCGGTGGACCCCACAGATACGCAGTATTTT. This sequence encodes CASSKRAPVDPTDTQYF.

This clonotype has ten or more counts. V is TRBV20-1 and J is TRBJ2-1, with 11 bases that match TRBD2. This CDR3 is built from 15 residues. Losses at the gene ends were 1 base for V and 9 bases for J; bases not matched to a gene: 8. In germline, CDR1 is DFQATT, CDR2 SNEGSKA (reference sequence). The CDR3 is CSARAWTSGYAEQFF. The CDR3 DNA reads TGCAGTGCTAGAGCCTGGACTAGCGGGTATGCTGAGCAGTTCTTC.

V and J are TRBV12-3 or TRBV12-4 and TRBJ1-5; 10 bases line up with TRBD1. CDR3 length: 16 residues. Unmatched junction bases numbered 4, after V lost 5 bases and J lost 0 bases. The CDR3 DNA reads as TGTGCCAGCAGTCCTAGACAGGGGGCTAGCAATCAGCCCCAGCATTTT. This encodes CASSPRQGASNQPQHF.

This clonotype was detected only a few times. The rearrangement joins TRBV10-3 to TRBJ2-7; 14 bases line up with TRBD2. The CDR3 length is 17 residues. The V and J ends lost 8 bases and 4 bases, in that order; junction bases with no gene match: 13. Germline assignment: CDR1 ENHRY and CDR2 SYGVKD. CDR3 in amino acids: CAISGTSGSSGIYEQYF. The CDR3 bases are TGTGCCATCTCCGGGACTAGCGGGAGCAGCGGGATATACGAGCAGTACTTC.

The chain uses TRBV11-2 and TRBJ2-5, with 9 bases identical to TRBD1. The ends lost 4 bases at V and 1 base at J; junction bases unmatched: 10. CDR1 and CDR2 from the germline V gene are SGHAT and FQNNGV. The CDR3 spans 17 residues. CDR3 nucleotide sequence: TGTGCCAGCAGCTATAGACACAGGGGGCGCGCCCAAGAGACCCAGTACTTC. Translated: CASSYRHRGRAQETQYF.

The gene calls are TRBV7-2 and TRBJ1-4; no clear D. This CDR3 has 13 residues. The ends were cut back, 5 bases at V and 8 bases at J, with 12 bases in the middle. CDR1 SGHTA and CDR2 FQGNSA come from the germline V gene. CDR3: CASSPRPEEKLFF. DNA of the CDR3: TGTGCCAGCAGCCCTAGACCGGAGGAAAAACTGTTTTTT.

CDR3 in amino acids: CASSRSPGTPLHF. The DNA of the CDR3 is TGTGCCAGCAGCCGTTCACCGGGCACACCCCTCCACTTT. This chain joins TRBV3-1 and TRBJ1-6; no firm D call. Germline assignment: CDR1 LGHDT and CDR2 YNNKEL (reference sequence). The V end was cut by 4 bases, the J end by 11 bases, with 12 bases between. The CDR3 is made up of 13 amino acids.

DNA of the CDR3: TGTGCCAGCAGCCGAAGTCAGGGAGATACGCAGTATTTT. Its translation: CASSRSQGDTQYF. J is TRBJ2-3 and V is TRBV7-3, with a possible D match to TRBD1 (5 bases). The germline V gene has CDR1 SGHTA and CDR2 FQGTGA. The CDR3 length is 13 residues. Trimming shortened V by 5 bases and J by 5 bases, and 11 bases separated the two germline ends.

This chain uses TRBV12-3 or TRBV12-4 with TRBJ1-6; D is ambiguous. V was trimmed by 4 bases and J by 3 bases, leaving 10 bases between them. This CDR3 region has 15 residues. CDR3 DNA: TGTGCCAGCAGTTCTGGCGGTTACTATAATTCACCCCTCCACTTT. Its translation is CASSSGGYYNSPLHF.

This chain connects TRBV7-8 to TRBJ2-3; 9 bases are a match to TRBD2. In germline, CDR1 is SGHVS, CDR2 FQNEAQ. This CDR3 is 16 amino acids long. V lost 1 base to trimming and J lost 0 bases; unmatched junction nucleotides: 2. The CDR3 coding sequence is TGTGCCAGCAGCTTAGTTACTAGCGGGAGCACAGATACGCAGTATTTT. Translating gives CASSLVTSGSTDTQYF.

This clonotype turned up a few times. This chain joins TRBV12-3 or TRBV12-4 and TRBJ2-5; possible D gene TRBD2, 6 bases. V was pared by 3 bases and J by 9 bases, with 20 bases between. There are 15 residues in the CDR3. The CDR3 nucleotides read TGTGCCAGCAGTTTCAAAAACCATTCCCGGAGGGCCCAGTACTTC. It codes for CASSFKNHSRRAQYF.

This clonotype was counted only a few times. The CDR3 reads CASSLGGVATGELFF. In DNA form, the CDR3 reads TGTGCCAGCAGCTTAGGGGGGGTAGCGACCGGGGAGCTGTTTTTT. The chain employs TRBV7-2 and TRBJ2-2, with D perhaps matching TRBD2 (6 bases). Trimming took off 1 base at V and 5 bases at J, with 11 bases between the two ends. Germline V CDR1 and CDR2: SGHTA, FQGNSA. There are 15 residues in the CDR3.

This clonotype was found a few times. The J gene is TRBJ1-1, the V gene TRBV6-1; weak D call: TRBD1 (5 bases). From germline, CDR1 is MNHNS and CDR2 SASEGT. There are 16 residues in the CDR3. Trimming took 6 bases from V and 0 from J, leaving 17 bases between them. CDR3 sequence: CASRRFTGGLNTEAFF. In DNA, the CDR3 is TGTGCCAGCAGGAGATTTACCGGGGGGTTGAACACTGAAGCTTTCTTT.

In its sample, this clonotype was seen a few times. The rearrangement links TRBV6-2 or TRBV6-3 to TRBJ2-6, with TRBD1 matching over 7 bases. Germline V gene data show CDR1 as MNHEY and CDR2 as SVGEGT. The ends lost 8 bases at V and 0 bases at J; junction bases unmatched: 13. This CDR3 is 18 amino acids long. This chain's CDR3 is CASLTYRGPLSGANVLTF. DNA for the CDR3: TGTGCCAGCCTCACATACAGGGGACCCCTCTCTGGGGCCAACGTCCTGACTTTC.

This clonotype was seen only a few times. V usage is TRBV7-2 and J usage is TRBJ1-5, with 9 bases identical to TRBD1. The CDR3 is made up of 17 amino acids. Germline trimming cut 2 bases from V and 5 bases from J; bases unmatched to any gene: 10. The V gene's germline CDR1 is SGHTA and CDR2 FQGNSA. The CDR3 is CASSLSGTGTLHQPQHF. The CDR3 DNA reads as TGTGCCAGCAGCTTAAGCGGGACAGGGACCTTACATCAGCCCCAGCATTTT.

This chain links TRBV7-3 with TRBJ2-1, with D unclear. The germline CDR1 and CDR2 sequences are SGHTA and FQGTGA. This CDR3 is 13 amino acids long. Deletions cut 6 bases from V and 4 bases from J, with 10 bases between. Here the CDR3 reads CASSFDNYNEQFF. The DNA for the CDR3 is TGTGCCAGCAGTTTCGACAATTACAATGAGCAGTTCTTC.

In its sample, this clonotype was seen once. J is TRBJ2-6 and V is TRBV2; D is possibly TRBD1 (6 bases). Trimming stripped 6 bases from V and 0 bases from J, with 9 bases between. The CDR3 has 15 residues. Germline CDR1 SNHLY, CDR2 FYNNEI. CDR3 DNA: TGTGCCAGCAGCGGACAGCGCTCTGGGGCCAACGTCCTGACTTTC. Its translation: CASSGQRSGANVLTF. The full variable domain, in which reference TRBV2 and TRBJ2-6 provide the parts outside the CDR3, is EPEVTQTPSHQVTQMGQEVILRCVPISNHLYFYWYRQILGQKVEFLVSFYNNEISEKSEIFDDQFSVERPDGSNFTLKIRSTKLEDSAMYFCASSGQRSGANVLTFGAGSRLTVL.

This clonotype was counted a few times. The gene calls are TRBV15 and TRBJ2-5; 7 positions agree with TRBD1. The V gene end was trimmed by 5 bases and the J gene end by 1 base; junction bases not matched to a gene: 4. CDR3 length: 14 residues. The V gene's germline CDR1 is LNHNV and CDR2 YYDKDF (reference sequence). CDR3 region: CATSLTGVQETQYF. As DNA, the CDR3 is TGTGCCACCAGCCTAACAGGGGTCCAAGAGACCCAGTACTTC.

The sample holds a few counts of this clonotype. This chain uses TRBV28 with TRBJ2-5, with D maybe TRBD2 (6 bases). Germline V lookup: CDR1 MDHEN, CDR2 SYDVKM. The ends were cut back, 8 bases at V and 2 bases at J, with 15 bases in the middle. The CDR3 covers 14 residues. The CDR3 loop reads CASCKGGIQETQYF. In DNA, the CDR3 is TGTGCCAGCTGTAAAGGCGGGATTCAAGAGACCCAGTACTTC.

The chain joins TRBV7-9 to TRBJ2-3, with D perhaps TRBD2 (5 bases). The CDR3 covers 15 residues. V was trimmed by 5 bases and J by 4 bases, leaving 16 bases between them. Germline CDR1 and CDR2: SEHNR and FQNEAQ (reference sequence). The CDR3 protein is CASSRSRGVADTQYF. In DNA, the CDR3 is TGTGCCAGCAGCCGTTCCCGGGGAGTCGCAGATACGCAGTATTTT.

This clonotype was recorded many times. This chain uses TRBV7-8 with TRBJ2-1; TRBD2 is a possible D gene (6 bases). V lost 1 base and J lost 13, with 11 bases in between. CDR1 SGHVS and CDR2 FQNEAQ come from the germline V gene. CDR3 size: 12 residues. In DNA, the CDR3 is TGTGCCAGCAGCTTAGTGGCGGGGTTCCAGTTCTTC. Translating it yields CASSLVAGFQFF. Full variable domain (missing parts from reference TRBV7-8 and TRBJ2-1): GAGVSQSPRYKVAKRGQDVALRCDPISGHVSLFWYQQALGQGPEFLTYFQNEAQLDKSGLPSDRFFAERPEGSVSTLKIQRTQQEDSAVYLCASSLVAGFQFFGPGTRLTVL.

This clonotype was counted many times. The CDR3 reads CSVGGGEQFF. As DNA, the CDR3 is TGCAGCGTGGGGGGGGGTGAGCAGTTCTTC. The chain is built from TRBV29-1 and TRBJ2-1; 7 bases align to TRBD2. Trimming at V came to 6 bases and at J to 9 bases, leaving 2 bases not matched to a gene. The germline V gene has CDR1 SQVTM and CDR2 ANQGSEA. CDR3 length: 10 amino acids.